This TCR beta chain derives from a study of radiotherapy plus CTLA-4 blockade in lung cancer. The overall study: Among patients, approximately 19% showed objective responses, and roughly 31% had disease control. Study-level findings and limits: Blood saw expansion of tumor-derived TCR clones after radiotherapy plus ipilimumab.

Clones were sequenced by immunoSEQ multiplex PCR, and TCRdb holds only the in-frame ones, with some missing. The sample lists approximately 110,000 clones; around 84% were seen once. Germline lookup yields CDR1 MNHNY and CDR2 SVGAGI (reference sequence). The CDR3 loop spans 14 amino acids. V was cut by 7 bases and J by 4 bases, with 16 bases left in between. For this clone: What it recognizes is unknown.

V gene TRBV6-6 combines with J gene TRBJ1-2, with a tentative D call TRBD1 (5 bases). The source is a human donor with non-small cell lung cancer that progressed on radiotherapy plus ipilimumab. Some clones in this sample may be carry-over from other donors' samples. The material was peripheral blood, obtained from a patient treated with radiotherapy plus ipilimumab. In DNA, the CDR3 is TGTGCCAGCACCCCGGGGGGTGCGGGCTATGGCTACACCTTC. Amino acids: CASTPGGAGYGYTF.